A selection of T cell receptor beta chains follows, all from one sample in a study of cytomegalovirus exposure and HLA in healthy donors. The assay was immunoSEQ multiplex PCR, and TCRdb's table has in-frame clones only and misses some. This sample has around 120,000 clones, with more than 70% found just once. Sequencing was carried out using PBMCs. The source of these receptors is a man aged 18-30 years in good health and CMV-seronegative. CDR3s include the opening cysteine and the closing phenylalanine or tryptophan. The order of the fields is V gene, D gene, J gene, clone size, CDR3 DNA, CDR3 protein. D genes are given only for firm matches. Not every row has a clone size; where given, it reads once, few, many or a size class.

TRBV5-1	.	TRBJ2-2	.	TGCGCCAGCAGACCGGGCTTCGCGGGCGGGGAGCTGTTTTTT	CASRPGFAGGELFF
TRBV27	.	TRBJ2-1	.	TGTGCCAGCAGCCCACCTTTTGGGCGCCGATACAATGAGCAGTTCTTC	CASSPPFGRRYNEQFF
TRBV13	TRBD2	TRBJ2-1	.	TGTGCCAGCAGCTCCCCCTTGGGTAGCGGGAGGGACAATGAGCAGTTCTTC	CASSSPLGSGRDNEQFF
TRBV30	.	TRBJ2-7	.	TGTGCCTGGAGACGAGGGCGGGCCTACGAGCAGTACTTC	CAWRRGRAYEQYF
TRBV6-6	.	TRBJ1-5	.	TGTGCCAGCAGTTTAAGGGAGAATCAGCCCCAGCATTTT	CASSLRENQPQHF
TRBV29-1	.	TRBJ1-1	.	TGCAGCGTAGGGGTGGGCAGGGTATTTCGGCCCGAAGCTTTCTTT	CSVGVGRVFRPEAFF
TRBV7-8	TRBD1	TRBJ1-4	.	TGTGCCAGCAGCTCCGAGACAGGGAGAACAACTAATGAAAAACTGTTTTTT	CASSSETGRTTNEKLFF
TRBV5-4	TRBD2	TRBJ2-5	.	TGTGCCAGCAGGAAAAGACTAGCGGGAGGGCAAGAGACCCAGTACTTC	CASRKRLAGGQETQYF
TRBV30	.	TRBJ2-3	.	TGTGCCTGGAGTAGGGAGGCCCGAGCCACCGATACGCAGTATTTT	CAWSREARATDTQYF
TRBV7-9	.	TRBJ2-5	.	TGTGCCAGCAGCTCGAGGGGGGGCCGCCAAGAGACCCAGTACTTC	CASSSRGGRQETQYF
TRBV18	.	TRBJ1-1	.	TGTGCCAGCTCACACGGAGGCACTGAAGCTTTCTTT	CASSHGGTEAFF
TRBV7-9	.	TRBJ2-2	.	TGTGCCAGCAGCCGGGGGATCACCGGGGAGCTGTTTTTT	CASSRGITGELFF
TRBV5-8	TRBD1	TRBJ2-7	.	TGTGCCAGCAGCTTGGCCGGGACAGGGTCGAGCGAGCAGTACTTC	CASSLAGTGSSEQYF
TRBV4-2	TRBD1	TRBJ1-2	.	TGTGCCAGCAGCCAAGATGGCAGGGGGCTGTATGGCTACACCTTC	CASSQDGRGLYGYTF
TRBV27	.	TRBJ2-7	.	TGTGCCAGCAGTTCAGGTAGGCTCGAGCAGTACTTC	CASSSGRLEQYF
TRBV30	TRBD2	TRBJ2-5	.	TGTGCCTGGAGGCTTGGACTAGCGGGAGGGCCGGGGGAGACCCAGTACTTC	CAWRLGLAGGPGETQYF
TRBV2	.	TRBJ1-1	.	TGTGCCAGCATACGCAGAAACACTGAAGCTTTCTTT	CASIRRNTEAFF
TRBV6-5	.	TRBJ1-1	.	TGTGCCAGCAGTTTTTTTGCTGTAGGGCCCGGGGTAGGAGCTTTCTTT	CASSFFAVGPGVGAFF
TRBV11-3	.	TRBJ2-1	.	TGTGCCAGCAGCTTAGGGGGGGATAATGAGCAGTTCTTC	CASSLGGDNEQFF
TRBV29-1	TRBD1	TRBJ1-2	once	TGCAGCGTCGACGGACAGGACAACTATGGCTACACCTTC	CSVDGQDNYGYTF
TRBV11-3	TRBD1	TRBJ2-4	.	TGTGCCAGCAGCCGAGGGACAGGACAAGTCATTCAGTACTTC	CASSRGTGQVIQYF
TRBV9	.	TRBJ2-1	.	TGTGCCAGCAGCGTAGGGGGCGGAACGAGCTCCTACAATGAGCAGTTCTTC	CASSVGGGTSSYNEQFF
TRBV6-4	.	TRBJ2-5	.	TGTGCCAGCAGTGCGGGGATTGGGGAGACCCAGTACTTC	CASSAGIGETQYF
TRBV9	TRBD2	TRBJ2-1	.	TGTGCCAGCAGCGTAAGGACTAGCGGCTACAATGAGCAGTTCTTC	CASSVRTSGYNEQFF
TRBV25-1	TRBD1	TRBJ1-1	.	TGTGCCAGTCAGACAGGGACTGAAGCTTTCTTT	CASQTGTEAFF
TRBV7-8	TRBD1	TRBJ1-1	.	TGTGCCAGCAGCACGGGACAGTTGAACACTGAAGCTTTCTTT	CASSTGQLNTEAFF
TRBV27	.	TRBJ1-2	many	TGTGCCAGCAGTTTGCAGGGTGGTAACTATGGCTACACCTTC	CASSLQGGNYGYTF
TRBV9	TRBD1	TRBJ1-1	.	TGTGCCAGCAGGGCAGGGACAGCGAATGAAGCTTTCTTT	CASRAGTANEAFF
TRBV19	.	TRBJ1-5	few	TGTGCCAGTAGTATCGGACAGCCCTTTCAGCCCCAGCATTTT	CASSIGQPFQPQHF
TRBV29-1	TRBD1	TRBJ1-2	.	TGCAGCGTTGGGAGCTGGTCCCGGGACAGGGCGAACTATGGCTACACCTTC	CSVGSWSRDRANYGYTF
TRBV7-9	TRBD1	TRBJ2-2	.	TGTGCCAGCAGCCGGGACAGGGGGCACGGGGAGCTGTTTTTT	CASSRDRGHGELFF
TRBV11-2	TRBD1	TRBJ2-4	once	TGTGCCAGCAGCTTAGACTCCCCTACAGGGGTTGGAAACATTCAGTACTTC	CASSLDSPTGVGNIQYF
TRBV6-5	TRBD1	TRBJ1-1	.	TGTGCCAGCGGGACAGGGGAGACGACGGCTTTCTTT	CASGTGETTAFF
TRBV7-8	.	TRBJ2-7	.	TGTGCCAGCAGCTTAGTTTCCAGGGGGGACGAGCAGTACTTC	CASSLVSRGDEQYF
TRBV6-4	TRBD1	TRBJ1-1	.	TGTGCCAGCAGCGACAGGGGCGGCACTGAAGCTTTCTTT	CASSDRGGTEAFF
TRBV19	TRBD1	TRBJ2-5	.	TGTGCCAGTAGTATAGATTACAGGGGATATCAAGAGACCCAGTACTTC	CASSIDYRGYQETQYF
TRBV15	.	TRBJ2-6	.	TGTGCCACCAGCGCCCTGAGGAACAACTTCACCTCTGGGGCCAACGTCCTGACTTTC	CATSALRNNFTSGANVLTF
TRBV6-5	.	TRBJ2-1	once	TGTGCCAGCACTCGAGGGGGGGTAGACAATGAGCAGTTCTTC	CASTRGGVDNEQFF
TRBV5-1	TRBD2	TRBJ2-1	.	TGCGCCAGCAGCTCTTCGCGGGGGGCCCTCTACAATGAGCAGTTCTTC	CASSSSRGALYNEQFF
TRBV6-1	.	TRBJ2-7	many	TGTGCCAGCAGTGAAGGTGTCGCGGAGGGCAGGGAGCAGTACTTC	CASSEGVAEGREQYF
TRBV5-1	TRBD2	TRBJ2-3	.	TGCGCCAGCAGCTTGGGGCGGACTAGCGGGAACACAGATACGCAGTATTTT	CASSLGRTSGNTDTQYF
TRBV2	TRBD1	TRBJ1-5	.	TGTGCCAGCAGTGAAGCGCTGGGGCAGGGGGATCAGCCCCAGCATTTT	CASSEALGQGDQPQHF